The 30 T cell receptor beta chains listed next were all sequenced from one sample in a study of shared clonotypes between healthy human individuals. The data were produced by immunoSEQ multiplex PCR, yet TCRdb's version contains in-frame clones alone and is incomplete. The sample has around 1.9 million clones, 93% seen once. CD45RO-negative CD8 cells positively selected for CCR7 made up the naive population, which excluded terminally differentiated effector memory CD45RA+ cells. Sequencing was carried out using naive CD8+ T cells from PBMCs. Receptor source: a man aged 18 to 30 in good health. Some clones in this sample may be carry-over from other donors' samples.

This clone was found once. This sequence joins TRBV7-9 and TRBJ1-2; 7 bases line up with TRBD1. Germline V gene data show CDR1 as SEHNR and CDR2 as FQNEAQ (reference sequence). The V and J ends lost 5 bases and 9 bases, in that order; junction bases with no gene match: 9. This CDR3 has 13 residues. The CDR3: CASSEVRGRRYTF. CDR3 sequence (DNA): TGTGCCAGCAGCGAGGTGAGGGGGCGTCGCTACACCTTC.

The chain employs TRBV19 and TRBJ2-7, with 11 positions matching TRBD2. The length of the CDR3 is 16 residues. V lost 5 bases to trimming and J lost 5 bases; unmatched junction nucleotides: 11. In germline, CDR1 is LNHDA, CDR2 SQIVND (reference sequence). As DNA, the CDR3 is TGTGCCAGTAGTGCGATCACTAGCGGGAGTGGAGACGAGCAGTACTTC. It specifies CASSAITSGSGDEQYF.

The CDR3 sequence is CASSPKRDSANGYTF. CDR3 nucleotides: TGTGCCAGCTCACCCAAACGGGACAGCGCAAATGGCTACACCTTC. This chain joins TRBV18 and TRBJ1-2; 7 bases agree with TRBD1. The CDR3 consists of 15 residues. With 3 bases clipped from V and 6 bases from J, the junction kept 10 bases outside the gene matches. Germline V gene data show CDR1 as KGHSH and CDR2 as LQKENI.

The chain links TRBV4-1 to TRBJ1-5; D gene ambiguous. The CDR3 length is 13 residues. Germline values: CDR1 MGHRA, CDR2 YSYEKL. Between the trimmed V and J ends, which lost 6 bases and 5 bases, there was a span of 11 bases. Written as DNA, the CDR3 is TGCGCCAGCAGTTGGGGTGCGGATCAGCCCCAGCATTTT. This sequence encodes CASSWGADQPQHF.

The chain is built from TRBV28 and TRBJ2-7; a possible D gene is TRBD1 (6 bases). The germline V gene has CDR1 MDHEN and CDR2 SYDVKM. The CDR3 length is 16 residues. With 2 bases removed from V and 5 bases from J, the gap between germline ends came to 19 bases. The CDR3 region is CASSLGVGASMNEQYF. The CDR3, as DNA: TGTGCCAGCAGTTTAGGGGTGGGGGCTAGCATGAACGAGCAGTACTTC. The variable domain in full, completed from reference TRBV28 and TRBJ2-7, reads DVKVTQSSRYLVKRTGEKVFLECVQDMDHENMFWYRQDPGLGLRLIYFSYDVKMKEKGDIPEGYSVSREKKERFSLILESASTNQTSMYLCASSLGVGASMNEQYFGPGTRLTVT.

This chain links TRBV2 with TRBJ2-5; 8 bases map to TRBD2. The trim removed 4 bases at V and 4 bases at J, leaving 11 bases unmatched. This CDR3 has 16 residues. Germline-derived CDR1 and CDR2 are SNHLY and FYNNEI. CDR3 residues: CASSGGLDGVLETQYF. In DNA form, the CDR3 reads TGTGCCAGCAGTGGGGGACTAGACGGGGTATTAGAGACCCAGTACTTC.

Concerning this clone: Other DNA sequences in this sample translate to the same CDR3. This rearrangement joins TRBV6-5 to TRBJ2-2; D call uncertain. Between the trimmed V and J ends, which lost 0 bases and 6 bases, there was a span of 5 bases. CDR3 length: 13 residues. Looked up from germline, CDR1 is MNHEY and CDR2 is SVGAGI. The DNA of the CDR3 is TGTGCCAGCAGTTACTCTCTCTCCGGGGAGCTGTTTTTT. Translated: CASSYSLSGELFF.

This sequence joins TRBV4-3 and TRBJ2-7; D ambiguous. Trimming cost V 0 bases and J 7 bases, with 16 bases left between them. In germline, CDR1 is LGHNA, CDR2 YSLEER. The CDR3 spans 15 residues. The CDR3 coding sequence is TGCGCCAGCAGCCAAGAAAGGGCTAGAAATAAGGAGCAGTACTTC. This sequence encodes CASSQERARNKEQYF.

This clone was observed once. Within the sample, other DNA sequences also encode this same CDR3. This chain joins TRBV19 and TRBJ1-5, with D unresolved. From germline, CDR1 is LNHDA and CDR2 SQIVND (reference sequence). The CDR3 is 15 residues long. Trimming left V 3 bases short and J 2 bases short, with 11 bases between. For the CDR3, the DNA is TGTGCCAGTAGTATTTTTGGCGGCGGCAATCAGCCCCAGCATTTT. Translating gives CASSIFGGGNQPQHF.

This clone was seen a single time. The chain recombines TRBV19 with TRBJ2-7; 8 bases align to TRBD2. Trimming took 6 bases from V and 0 from J; bases not matched to a gene: 10. The CDR3 length is 16 residues. Per the germline V gene, CDR1 is LNHDA and CDR2 is SQIVND (reference sequence). The CDR3 sequence is CASRPGGGYYSYEQYF. The CDR3, as DNA: TGTGCCAGTAGACCCGGGGGGGGCTACTACTCCTACGAGCAGTACTTC. Together with reference TRBV19 and TRBJ2-7, the CDR3 gives the full variable domain: DGGITQSPKYLFRKEGQNVTLSCEQNLNHDAMYWYRQDPGQGLRLIYYSQIVNDFQKGDIAEGYSVSREKKESFPLTVTSAQKNPTAFYLCASRPGGGYYSYEQYFGPGTRLTVT.

The chain carries TRBV27 and TRBJ2-7; D may be TRBD1 (6 bases). From germline, CDR1 is MNHEY and CDR2 SMNVEV (reference sequence). Trimming shortened V by 5 bases and J by 2 bases, and 10 bases separated the two germline ends. This CDR3 contains 13 residues. The DNA of the CDR3 is TGTGCCAGCAGTGGGACATTTACCTACGAGCAGTACTTC. Its protein is CASSGTFTYEQYF.

This chain uses TRBV7-3 with TRBJ2-5; 9 bases map to TRBD2. V lost 5 bases, J lost 1 base, and 2 bases stayed unmatched. CDR3 length: 14 residues. CDR1 SGHTA and CDR2 FQGTGA come from the germline V gene. Here the CDR3 DNA reads TGTGCCAGCAGCCTACTAGCGGGCCAAGAGACCCAGTACTTC. Translation: CASSLLAGQETQYF.

The chain has TRBV9 and TRBJ1-3; perhaps TRBD1 as D (5 bases). Deletions cut 0 bases from V and 3 bases from J, with 10 bases between. Germline CDR1 SGDLS, CDR2 YYNGEE. The CDR3 is 15 residues long. As DNA, the CDR3 is TGTGCCAGCAGCGTAGACGGGACGGTTGGAAACACCATATATTTT. Translation: CASSVDGTVGNTIYF.

The V call is TRBV19, the J call TRBJ2-1; maybe TRBD1 (6 bases). V dropped 3 bases and J dropped 3 bases, with 12 bases sitting between them. The CDR3 covers 15 residues. Germline-derived CDR1 and CDR2 are LNHDA and SQIVND (reference sequence). The CDR3 DNA follows: TGTGCCAGTAGTATCCCTAGGGACAACTACAATGAGCAGTTCTTC. Translating it yields CASSIPRDNYNEQFF.

The table lists this clone with a few counts. Other DNA sequences in the sample encode the same CDR3. The genes are TRBV27 and TRBJ2-2; the D is unclear. The CDR3 contains 13 residues. With 2 bases removed from V and 1 base from J, the gap between germline ends came to 2 bases. The V gene's germline CDR1 is MNHEY and CDR2 SMNVEV (reference sequence). This chain's CDR3 is CASSLGNTGELFF. In DNA, the CDR3 is TGTGCCAGCAGTTTAGGGAACACCGGGGAGCTGTTTTTT.

This clone was counted between two and nine times. The same CDR3 is also encoded by other DNA sequences in this sample. The V gene is TRBV7-9, the J gene TRBJ2-3; D is uncertain. In germline, CDR1 is SEHNR, CDR2 FQNEAQ (reference sequence). V was pared by 5 bases and J by 0 bases, with 6 bases between. The CDR3 has 13 residues. In nucleotides, the CDR3 is TGTGCCAGCAGCCCCCCTAGCACAGATACGCAGTATTTT. Protein: CASSPPSTDTQYF.

CDR3 nucleotides: TGTGCCAGCAGTTTCTGGGGAAATAGCGGGAGCGGGGAGCTGTTTTTT. Its protein is CASSFWGNSGSGELFF. The rearrangement joins TRBV28 to TRBJ2-2; 9 nucleotides line up with TRBD2. Germline CDR1 is MDHEN and CDR2 is SYDVKM. The V gene end was trimmed by 3 bases and the J gene end by 7 bases; junction bases not matched to a gene: 9. The CDR3 is 16 residues long.

This chain links TRBV30 with TRBJ2-7, with a weak D call TRBD2 (6 bases). With 1 base removed from V and 2 bases from J, the gap between germline ends came to 9 bases. The CDR3 has 13 residues. Germline CDR1 is GTSNPN and CDR2 is SVGIG (reference sequence). This CDR3 is CAWSAGDPYEQYF. The CDR3 bases are TGTGCCTGGAGTGCGGGAGATCCCTACGAGCAGTACTTC.

The chain couples TRBV11-2 to TRBJ2-5, with 10 bases that match TRBD2. With V trimmed by 7 bases and J by 4 bases, 15 bases remained unmatched. This CDR3 contains 17 residues. Germline V gene data show CDR1 as SGHAT and CDR2 as FQNNGV. CDR3 in amino acids: CASTPGGLAGVGETQYF. The DNA of the CDR3 is TGTGCCAGCACCCCAGGCGGGCTAGCGGGAGTAGGAGAGACCCAGTACTTC. Using reference TRBV11-2 and TRBJ2-5 for the parts outside the CDR3, the full variable domain is EAGVAQSPRYKIIEKRQSVAFWCNPISGHATLYWYQQILGQGPKLLIQFQNNGVVDDSQLPKDRFSAERLKGVDSTLKIQPAKLEDSAVYLCASTPGGLAGVGETQYFGPGTRLLVL.

The gene calls are TRBV27 and TRBJ2-7; 8 positions agree with TRBD2. Germline V CDR1 and CDR2: MNHEY, SMNVEV (reference sequence). The CDR3 is 15 residues long. V lost 3 bases to trimming and J lost 0 bases; unmatched junction nucleotides: 4. CDR3 sequence reads: CASSLERGSSYEQYF. CDR3 bases: TGTGCCAGCAGTTTGGAGCGGGGGAGCTCCTACGAGCAGTACTTC.

DNA of the CDR3: TGTGCCAGCAGCCCAACTGGGGCGGACACTGAAGCTTTCTTT. Its protein is CASSPTGADTEAFF. The rearrangement links TRBV9 to TRBJ1-1; the D gene is possibly TRBD1 (5 bases). Germline CDR1 and CDR2: SGDLS and YYNGEE. The V end was cut by 4 bases, the J end by 3 bases, with 13 bases between. The CDR3 length is 14 residues. Complete variable domain (other parts from reference TRBV9 and TRBJ1-1): DSGVTQTPKHLITATGQRVTLRCSPRSGDLSVYWYQQSLDQGLQFLIQYYNGEERAKGNILERFSAQQFPDLHSELNLSSLELGDSALYFCASSPTGADTEAFFGQGTRLTVV.

The J gene is TRBJ2-7, the V gene TRBV21-1; the table calls TRBD2, which could not be checked here. TRBV21-1 represents a pseudogene. The CDR3 spans 15 residues. The CDR3 loop reads CASSKVSGISYEQYF. The CDR3 DNA is TGTGCCAGCAGCAAAGTCTCCGGGATCTCCTACGAGCAGTACTTC.

Concerning this clone itself: Other DNA sequences in the sample encode the same CDR3. This sequence joins TRBV7-9 and TRBJ2-3; TRBD2 aligns across 10 bases. CDR1 is SEHNR, CDR2 FQNEAQ, per germline (reference sequence). V was clipped by 5 bases and J by 1 base; unmatched bases: 3. This CDR3 has 15 residues. CDR3 region: CASSLGLAGTDTQYF. Here the CDR3 DNA reads TGTGCCAGCAGCCTAGGACTAGCGGGCACAGATACGCAGTATTTT. Filled out from reference TRBV7-9 and TRBJ2-3, the complete variable domain reads DTGVSQNPRHKITKRGQNVTFRCDPISEHNRLYWYRQTLGQGPEFLTYFQNEAQLEKSRLLSDRFSAERPKGSFSTLEIQRTEQGDSAMYLCASSLGLAGTDTQYFGPGTRLTVL.

The CDR3 here is CASSQDSRRAKTDTQYF. CDR3 in DNA: TGCGCCAGCAGCCAAGATTCAAGAAGGGCTAAGACAGATACGCAGTATTTT. The J gene is TRBJ2-3, the V gene TRBV4-1; unclear D gene. The CDR3 runs to 17 residues. The germline V and J ends were trimmed by 0 bases and 3 bases, with 16 bases remaining between them. Germline CDR1 MGHRA, CDR2 YSYEKL.

This chain links TRBV5-1 with TRBJ2-2; 10 bases match TRBD1. The CDR3 is made up of 19 amino acids. Per the germline V gene, CDR1 is SGHRS and CDR2 is YFSETQ. Losses at the gene ends were 7 bases for V and 3 bases for J; bases not matched to a gene: 18. CDR3 amino acids: CASSLLGTGAHIDTGELFF. The DNA for the CDR3 is TGCGCCAGCTCCTTGCTGGGGACAGGGGCCCACATAGACACCGGGGAGCTGTTTTTT.

The genes are TRBV2 and TRBJ2-7, with D possibly being TRBD1 (5 bases). CDR3 length equals 12 residues. The ends were cut back, 7 bases at V and 3 bases at J, with 10 bases in the middle. CDR1 SNHLY and CDR2 FYNNEI come from the germline V gene. The DNA of the CDR3 is TGTGCCAGCACTGACAGAGTCTACGAGCAGTACTTC. This gives the protein CASTDRVYEQYF. The full variable domain, rest sourced from reference TRBV2 and TRBJ2-7, is EPEVTQTPSHQVTQMGQEVILRCVPISNHLYFYWYRQILGQKVEFLVSFYNNEISEKSEIFDDQFSVERPDGSNFTLKIRSTKLEDSAMYFCASTDRVYEQYFGPGTRLTVT.

This chain links TRBV28 with TRBJ2-1; 8 bases are a match to TRBD2. The CDR3 totals 14 residues. Trimming at V came to 4 bases and at J to 5 bases, leaving 4 bases not matched to a gene. CDR1 MDHEN and CDR2 SYDVKM come from the germline V gene. The CDR3 coding sequence is TGTGCCAGCAGTTCTAGCGGGTTGAACAATGAGCAGTTCTTC. This encodes CASSSSGLNNEQFF.

The chain has TRBV9 and TRBJ1-2; possibly TRBD1 for D (6 bases). The CDR3 length is 15 residues. CDR1 and CDR2 (germline): SGDLS, YYNGEE. Trimming removed 1 base at V and 4 bases at J, with 14 bases between. Here the CDR3 DNA reads TGTGCCAGCAGCGTATCCGGGGGCTTGAGCTATGGCTACACCTTC. As protein: CASSVSGGLSYGYTF.

The V gene is TRBV10-3, the J gene TRBJ2-2; D gene ambiguous. Trimming shortened V by 7 bases and J by 5 bases, and 8 bases separated the two germline ends. CDR3 length: 12 amino acids. Germline V gene data show CDR1 as ENHRY and CDR2 as SYGVKD. CDR3 sequence reads: CAIMQATGELFF. In DNA form, the CDR3 reads TGTGCCATCATGCAGGCGACCGGGGAGCTGTTTTTT.

This chain uses TRBV7-9 with TRBJ1-5; 7 bases are a match to TRBD1. The CDR3 extends over 13 amino acids. J was trimmed by 4 bases and V by 8 bases; bases with no gene match: 5. Germline CDR1 reads SEHNR; CDR2 reads FQNEAQ (reference sequence). The CDR3 sequence is CASGQEANQPQHF. CDR3 in DNA: TGTGCCAGCGGACAGGAGGCTAATCAGCCCCAGCATTTT.